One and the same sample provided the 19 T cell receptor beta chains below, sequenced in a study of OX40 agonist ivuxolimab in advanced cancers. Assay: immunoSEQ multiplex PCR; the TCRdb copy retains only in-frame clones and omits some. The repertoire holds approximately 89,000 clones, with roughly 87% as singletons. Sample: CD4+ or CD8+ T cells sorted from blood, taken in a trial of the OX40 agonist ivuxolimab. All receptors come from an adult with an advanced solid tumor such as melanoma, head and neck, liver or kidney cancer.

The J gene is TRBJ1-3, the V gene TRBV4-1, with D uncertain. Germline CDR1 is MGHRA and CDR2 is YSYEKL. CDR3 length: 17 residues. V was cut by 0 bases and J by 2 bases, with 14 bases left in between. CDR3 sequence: CASSQDLGSLPGNTIYF. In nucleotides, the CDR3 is TGCGCCAGCAGCCAAGATCTAGGCTCCCTTCCTGGAAACACCATATATTTT.

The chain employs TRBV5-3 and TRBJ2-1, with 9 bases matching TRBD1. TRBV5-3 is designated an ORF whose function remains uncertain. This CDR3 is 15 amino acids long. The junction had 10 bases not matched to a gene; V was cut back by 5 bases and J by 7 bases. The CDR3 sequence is CARRLPTGTGNEQFF. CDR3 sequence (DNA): TGTGCCAGAAGACTGCCAACCGGGACAGGGAATGAGCAGTTCTTC.

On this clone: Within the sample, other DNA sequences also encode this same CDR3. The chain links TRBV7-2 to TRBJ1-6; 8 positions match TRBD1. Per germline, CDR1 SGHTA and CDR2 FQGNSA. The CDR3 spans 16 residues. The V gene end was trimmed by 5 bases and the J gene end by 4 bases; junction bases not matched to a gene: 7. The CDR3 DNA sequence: TGTGCCAGCAGCCCCCAAAGGACAGGGTATAATTCACCCCTCCACTTT. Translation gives CASSPQRTGYNSPLHF.

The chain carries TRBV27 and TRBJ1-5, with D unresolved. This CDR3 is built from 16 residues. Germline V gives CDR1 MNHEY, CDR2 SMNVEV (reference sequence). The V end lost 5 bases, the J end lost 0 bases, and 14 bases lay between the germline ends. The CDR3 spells CASSPGSGNSNQPQHF. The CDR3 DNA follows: TGTGCCAGCAGTCCAGGCTCGGGGAATAGCAATCAGCCCCAGCATTTT.

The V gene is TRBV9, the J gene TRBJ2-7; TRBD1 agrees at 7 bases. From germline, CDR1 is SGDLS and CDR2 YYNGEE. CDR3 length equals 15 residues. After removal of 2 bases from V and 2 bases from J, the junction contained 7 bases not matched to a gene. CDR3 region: CASSVGQVMAYEQYF. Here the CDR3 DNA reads TGTGCCAGCAGCGTCGGACAGGTCATGGCCTACGAGCAGTACTTC.

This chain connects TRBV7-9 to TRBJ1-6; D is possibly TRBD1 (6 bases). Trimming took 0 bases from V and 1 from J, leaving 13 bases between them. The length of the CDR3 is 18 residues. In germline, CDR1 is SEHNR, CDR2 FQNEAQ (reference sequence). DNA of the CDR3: TGTGCCAGCAGCTTAGCAACAGGGTCGGGTTCCTATAATTCACCCCTCCACTTT. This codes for CASSLATGSGSYNSPLHF. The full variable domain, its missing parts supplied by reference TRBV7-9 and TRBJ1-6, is DTGVSQNPRHKITKRGQNVTFRCDPISEHNRLYWYRQTLGQGPEFLTYFQNEAQLEKSRLLSDRFSAERPKGSFSTLEIQRTEQGDSAMYLCASSLATGSGSYNSPLHFGNGTRLTVT.

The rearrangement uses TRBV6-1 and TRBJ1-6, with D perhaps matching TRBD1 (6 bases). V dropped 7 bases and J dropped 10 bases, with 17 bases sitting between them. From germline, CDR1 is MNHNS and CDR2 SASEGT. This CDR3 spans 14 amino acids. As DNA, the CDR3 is TGTGCCAGCATCCGGTGGGGGGGCAGGTCACCCCTCCACTTT. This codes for CASIRWGGRSPLHF.

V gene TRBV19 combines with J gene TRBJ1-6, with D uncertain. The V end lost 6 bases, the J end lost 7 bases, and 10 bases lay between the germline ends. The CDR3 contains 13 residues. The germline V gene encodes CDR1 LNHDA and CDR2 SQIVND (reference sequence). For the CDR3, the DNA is TGTGCCAGTAGAAATCTCGACAATTCACCCCTCCACTTT. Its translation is CASRNLDNSPLHF.

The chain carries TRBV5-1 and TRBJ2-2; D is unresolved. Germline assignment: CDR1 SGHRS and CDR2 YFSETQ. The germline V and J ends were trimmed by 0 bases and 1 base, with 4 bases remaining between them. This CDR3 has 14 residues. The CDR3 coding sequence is TGCGCCAGCAGCTTGGGACAGAACACCGGGGAGCTGTTTTTT. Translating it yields CASSLGQNTGELFF.

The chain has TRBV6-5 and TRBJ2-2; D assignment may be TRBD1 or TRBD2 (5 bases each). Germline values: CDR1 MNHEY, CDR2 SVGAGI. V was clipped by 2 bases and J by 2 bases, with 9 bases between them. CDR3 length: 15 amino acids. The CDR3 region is CASSYGGPNTGELFF. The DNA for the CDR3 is TGTGCCAGCAGTTACGGGGGACCAAACACCGGGGAGCTGTTTTTT.

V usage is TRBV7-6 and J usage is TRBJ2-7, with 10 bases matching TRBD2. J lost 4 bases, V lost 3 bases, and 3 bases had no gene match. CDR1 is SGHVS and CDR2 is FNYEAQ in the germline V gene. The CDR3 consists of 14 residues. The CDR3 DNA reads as TGTGCCAGCAGCTTGGATAGCGGGGGGTACGAGCAGTACTTC. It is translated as CASSLDSGGYEQYF.

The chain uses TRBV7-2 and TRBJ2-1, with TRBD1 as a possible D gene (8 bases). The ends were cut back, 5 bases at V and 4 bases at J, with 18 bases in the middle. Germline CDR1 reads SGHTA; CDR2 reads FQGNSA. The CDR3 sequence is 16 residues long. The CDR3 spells CASSQGGTGNYNEQFF. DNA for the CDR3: TGTGCCAGCAGCCAGGGGGGGACAGGAAATTACAATGAGCAGTTCTTC.

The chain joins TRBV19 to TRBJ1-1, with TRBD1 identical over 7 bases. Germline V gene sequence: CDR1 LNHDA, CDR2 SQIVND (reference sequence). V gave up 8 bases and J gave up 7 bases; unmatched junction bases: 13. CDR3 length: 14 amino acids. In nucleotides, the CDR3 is TGTGCCAGTTGTCTCTCGGACAGGAGCCTTGAAGCTTTCTTT. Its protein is CASCLSDRSLEAFF.

CDR3 coding DNA: TGTGCCAGCAGCAGCTCGTCGGGCAGCACCCAAGAGACCCAGTACTTC. Its translation is CASSSSSGSTQETQYF. The chain joins TRBV13 to TRBJ2-5, with D uncertain. The germline CDR1 and CDR2 sequences are PRHDT and FYEKMQ (reference sequence). CDR3 length: 16 residues. Trimming took off 5 bases at V and 1 base at J, with 17 bases between the two ends.

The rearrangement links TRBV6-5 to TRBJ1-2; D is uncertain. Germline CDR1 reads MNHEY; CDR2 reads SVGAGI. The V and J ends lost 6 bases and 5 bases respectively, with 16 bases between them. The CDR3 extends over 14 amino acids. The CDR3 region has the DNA TGTGCCAGCAGCTCTGACACCGCCGGGTATGGCTACACCTTC. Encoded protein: CASSSDTAGYGYTF.

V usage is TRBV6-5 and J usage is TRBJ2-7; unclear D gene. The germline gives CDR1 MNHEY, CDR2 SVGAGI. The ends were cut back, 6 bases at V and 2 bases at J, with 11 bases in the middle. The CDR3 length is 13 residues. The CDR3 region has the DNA TGTGCCAGCAGGGGCGGTCTGGCCTACGAGCAGTACTTC. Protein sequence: CASRGGLAYEQYF.

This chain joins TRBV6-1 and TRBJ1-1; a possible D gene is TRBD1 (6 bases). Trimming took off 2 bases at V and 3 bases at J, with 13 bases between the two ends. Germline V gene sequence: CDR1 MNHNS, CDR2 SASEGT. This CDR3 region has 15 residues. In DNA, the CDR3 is TGTGCCAGCAGTGAAATGTTGGGGGGCTACACTGAAGCTTTCTTT. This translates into CASSEMLGGYTEAFF.

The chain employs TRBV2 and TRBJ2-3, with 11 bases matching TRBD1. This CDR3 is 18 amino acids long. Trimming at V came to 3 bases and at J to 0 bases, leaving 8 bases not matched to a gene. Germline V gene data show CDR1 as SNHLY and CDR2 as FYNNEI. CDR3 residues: CASSERGQGARSTDTQYF. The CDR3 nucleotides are TGTGCCAGCAGTGAGCGAGGACAGGGGGCGAGAAGCACAGATACGCAGTATTTT.

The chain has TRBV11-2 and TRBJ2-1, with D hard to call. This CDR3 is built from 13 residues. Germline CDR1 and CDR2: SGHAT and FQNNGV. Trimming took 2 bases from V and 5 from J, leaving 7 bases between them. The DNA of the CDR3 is TGTGCCAGCAGCTTAAGTCGGAACAATGAGCAGTTCTTC. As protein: CASSLSRNNEQFF.